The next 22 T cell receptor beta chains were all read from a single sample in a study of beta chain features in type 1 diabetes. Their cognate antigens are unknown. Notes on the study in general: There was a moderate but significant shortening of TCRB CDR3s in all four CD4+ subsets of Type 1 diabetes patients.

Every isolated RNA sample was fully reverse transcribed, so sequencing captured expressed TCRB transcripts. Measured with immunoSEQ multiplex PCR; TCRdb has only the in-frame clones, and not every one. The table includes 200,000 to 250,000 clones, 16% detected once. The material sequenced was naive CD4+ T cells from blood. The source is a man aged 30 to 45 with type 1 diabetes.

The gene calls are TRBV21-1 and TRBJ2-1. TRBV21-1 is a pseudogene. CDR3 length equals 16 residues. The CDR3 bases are TGTGCCAGCAGCAAATGTGGGGGAGTCTTCTACAATGAGCAGTTCTTC. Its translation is CASSKCGGVFYNEQFF.

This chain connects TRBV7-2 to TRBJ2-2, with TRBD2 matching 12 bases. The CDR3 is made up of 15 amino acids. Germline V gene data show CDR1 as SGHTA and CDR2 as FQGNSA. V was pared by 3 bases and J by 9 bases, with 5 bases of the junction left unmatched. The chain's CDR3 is CASSFRLAGVRELFF. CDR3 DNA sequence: TGTGCCAGCAGCTTTCGACTAGCGGGAGTTAGGGAGCTGTTTTTT.

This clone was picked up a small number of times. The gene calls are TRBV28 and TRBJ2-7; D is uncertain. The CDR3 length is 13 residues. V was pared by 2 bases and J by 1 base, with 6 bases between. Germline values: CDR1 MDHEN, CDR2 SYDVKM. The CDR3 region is CASSLSVSYEQYF. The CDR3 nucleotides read TGTGCCAGCAGTTTAAGTGTGTCCTACGAGCAGTACTTC. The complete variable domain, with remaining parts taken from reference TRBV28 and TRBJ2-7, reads DVKVTQSSRYLVKRTGEKVFLECVQDMDHENMFWYRQDPGLGLRLIYFSYDVKMKEKGDIPEGYSVSREKKERFSLILESASTNQTSMYLCASSLSVSYEQYFGPGTRLTVT.

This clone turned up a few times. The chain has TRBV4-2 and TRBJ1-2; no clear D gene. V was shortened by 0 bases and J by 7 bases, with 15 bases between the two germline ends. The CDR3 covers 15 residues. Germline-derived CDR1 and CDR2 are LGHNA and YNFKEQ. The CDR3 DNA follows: TGTGCCAGCAGCCAAGAGATCGGCACTCTCGGTGGCTACACCTTC. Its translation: CASSQEIGTLGGYTF.

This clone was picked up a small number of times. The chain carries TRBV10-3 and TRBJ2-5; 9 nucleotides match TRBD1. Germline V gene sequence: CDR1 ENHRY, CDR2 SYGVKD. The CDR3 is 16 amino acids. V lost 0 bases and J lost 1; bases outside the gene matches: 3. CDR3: CAISESTGGFQETQYF. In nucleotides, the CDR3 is TGTGCCATCAGTGAGTCAACAGGGGGCTTCCAAGAGACCCAGTACTTC.

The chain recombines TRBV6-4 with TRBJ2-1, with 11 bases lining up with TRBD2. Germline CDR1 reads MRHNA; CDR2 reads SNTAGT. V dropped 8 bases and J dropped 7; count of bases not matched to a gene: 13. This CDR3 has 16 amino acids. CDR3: CASGQGGTSGSNEQFF. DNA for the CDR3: TGTGCCAGCGGCCAAGGTGGGACTAGCGGATCTAATGAGCAGTTCTTC.

The CDR3, as DNA: TGTGCCAGCAGCTCATGGACCCCTAGCACAGATACGCAGTATTTT. It specifies CASSSWTPSTDTQYF. The chain couples TRBV7-6 to TRBJ2-3; D unresolved. Germline V gene data show CDR1 as SGHVS and CDR2 as FNYEAQ. This CDR3 has 15 residues. Trimming pared 4 bases from V and 0 bases from J, leaving 11 bases between.

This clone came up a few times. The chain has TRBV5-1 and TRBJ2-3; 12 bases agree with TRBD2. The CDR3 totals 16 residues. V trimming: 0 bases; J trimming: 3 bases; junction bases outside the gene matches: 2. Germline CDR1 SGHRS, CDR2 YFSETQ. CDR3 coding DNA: TGCGCCAGCAGCTTGGCCGGGACTAGCGGGACAGATACGCAGTATTTT. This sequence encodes CASSLAGTSGTDTQYF.

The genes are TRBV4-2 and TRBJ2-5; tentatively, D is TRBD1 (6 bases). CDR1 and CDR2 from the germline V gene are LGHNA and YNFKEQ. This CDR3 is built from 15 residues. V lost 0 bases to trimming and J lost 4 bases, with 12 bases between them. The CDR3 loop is CASSQENLQGETQYF. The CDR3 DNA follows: TGTGCCAGCAGCCAAGAGAACCTACAGGGAGAGACCCAGTACTTC.

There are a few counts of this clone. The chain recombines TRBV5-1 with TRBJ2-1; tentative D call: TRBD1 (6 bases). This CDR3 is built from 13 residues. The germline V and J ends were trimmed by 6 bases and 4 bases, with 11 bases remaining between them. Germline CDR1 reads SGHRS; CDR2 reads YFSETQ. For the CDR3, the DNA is TGCGCCAGCACTGAGACAGGTTACAATGAGCAGTTCTTC. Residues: CASTETGYNEQFF.

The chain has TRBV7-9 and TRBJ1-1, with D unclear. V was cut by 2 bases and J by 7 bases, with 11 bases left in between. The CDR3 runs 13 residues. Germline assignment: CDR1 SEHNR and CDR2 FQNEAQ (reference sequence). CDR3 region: CASSLRQDHEAFF. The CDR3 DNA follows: TGTGCCAGCAGCTTAAGACAAGACCATGAAGCTTTCTTT. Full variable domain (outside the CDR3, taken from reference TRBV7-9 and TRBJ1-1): DTGVSQNPRHKITKRGQNVTFRCDPISEHNRLYWYRQTLGQGPEFLTYFQNEAQLEKSRLLSDRFSAERPKGSFSTLEIQRTEQGDSAMYLCASSLRQDHEAFFGQGTRLTVV.

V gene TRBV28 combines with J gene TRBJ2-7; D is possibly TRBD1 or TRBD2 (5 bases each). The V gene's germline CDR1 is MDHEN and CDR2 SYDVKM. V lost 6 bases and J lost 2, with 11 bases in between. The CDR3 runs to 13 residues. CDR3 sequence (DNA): TGTGCCAGCAGAACCGGGGCAGCCTACGAGCAGTACTTC. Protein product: CASRTGAAYEQYF.

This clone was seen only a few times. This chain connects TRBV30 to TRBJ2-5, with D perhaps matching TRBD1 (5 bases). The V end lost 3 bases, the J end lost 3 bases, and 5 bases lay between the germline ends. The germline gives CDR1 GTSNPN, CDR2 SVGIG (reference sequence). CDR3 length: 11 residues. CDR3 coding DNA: TGTGCCTGGAGCAGGGAAGAGACCCAGTACTTC. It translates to CAWSREETQYF.

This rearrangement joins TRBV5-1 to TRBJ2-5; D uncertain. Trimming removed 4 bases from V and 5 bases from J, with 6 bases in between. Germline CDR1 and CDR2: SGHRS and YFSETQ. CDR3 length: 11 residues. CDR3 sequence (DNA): TGCGCCAGCAGCGTTTGGGAGACCCAGTACTTC. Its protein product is CASSVWETQYF.

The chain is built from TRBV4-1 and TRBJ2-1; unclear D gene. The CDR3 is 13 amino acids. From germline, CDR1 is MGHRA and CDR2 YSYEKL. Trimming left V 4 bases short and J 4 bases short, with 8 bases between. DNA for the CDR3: TGCGCCAGCAGCCGAGATAATTACAATGAGCAGTTCTTC. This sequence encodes CASSRDNYNEQFF.

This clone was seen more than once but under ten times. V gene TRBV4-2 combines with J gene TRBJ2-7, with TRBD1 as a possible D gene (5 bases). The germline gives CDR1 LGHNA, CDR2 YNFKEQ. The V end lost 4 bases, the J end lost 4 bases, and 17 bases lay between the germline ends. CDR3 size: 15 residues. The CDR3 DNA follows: TGTGCCAGCAGCCGGGGCTCGGTAGGGTCTTACGAGCAGTACTTC. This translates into CASSRGSVGSYEQYF.

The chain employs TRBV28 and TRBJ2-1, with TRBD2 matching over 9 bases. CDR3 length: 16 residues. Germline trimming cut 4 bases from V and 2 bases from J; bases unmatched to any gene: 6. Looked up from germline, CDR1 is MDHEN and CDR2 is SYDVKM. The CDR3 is CASSSLAGSAYNEQFF. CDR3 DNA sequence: TGTGCCAGCAGTTCCCTAGCGGGATCCGCCTACAATGAGCAGTTCTTC.

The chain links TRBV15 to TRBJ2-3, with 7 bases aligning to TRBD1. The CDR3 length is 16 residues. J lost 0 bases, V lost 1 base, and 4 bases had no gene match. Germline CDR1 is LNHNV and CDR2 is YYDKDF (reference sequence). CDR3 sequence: CATSRAGTASTDTQYF. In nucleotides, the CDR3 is TGTGCCACCAGCAGAGCCGGGACAGCGAGCACAGATACGCAGTATTTT.

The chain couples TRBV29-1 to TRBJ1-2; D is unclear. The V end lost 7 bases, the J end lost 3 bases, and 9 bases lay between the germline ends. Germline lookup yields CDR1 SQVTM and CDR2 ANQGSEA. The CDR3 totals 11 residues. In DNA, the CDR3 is TGCAGCGGGGAGGTGCACTATGGCTACACCTTC. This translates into CSGEVHYGYTF.

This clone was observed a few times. CDR3 sequence reads: CASSLLFDEQFF. DNA for the CDR3: TGTGCCAGCAGTTTACTTTTTGATGAGCAGTTCTTC. V gene TRBV28 combines with J gene TRBJ2-1; no reliable D call. Germline CDR1 and CDR2: MDHEN and SYDVKM. Trimming left V 2 bases short and J 8 bases short, with 7 bases between. The CDR3 runs to 12 residues.

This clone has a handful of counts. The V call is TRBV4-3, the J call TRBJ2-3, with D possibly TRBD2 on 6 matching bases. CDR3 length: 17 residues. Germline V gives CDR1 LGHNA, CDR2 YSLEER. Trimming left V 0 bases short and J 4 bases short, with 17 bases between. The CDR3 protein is CASSQDPGSGVADTQYF. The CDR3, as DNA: TGCGCCAGCAGCCAAGATCCCGGGAGTGGAGTAGCAGATACGCAGTATTTT.

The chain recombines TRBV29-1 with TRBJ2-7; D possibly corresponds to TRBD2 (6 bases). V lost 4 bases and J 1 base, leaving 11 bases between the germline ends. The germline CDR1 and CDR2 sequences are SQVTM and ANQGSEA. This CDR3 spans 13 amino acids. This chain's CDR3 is CSVVGLESYEQYF. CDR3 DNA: TGCAGCGTTGTGGGACTTGAATCCTACGAGCAGTACTTC.